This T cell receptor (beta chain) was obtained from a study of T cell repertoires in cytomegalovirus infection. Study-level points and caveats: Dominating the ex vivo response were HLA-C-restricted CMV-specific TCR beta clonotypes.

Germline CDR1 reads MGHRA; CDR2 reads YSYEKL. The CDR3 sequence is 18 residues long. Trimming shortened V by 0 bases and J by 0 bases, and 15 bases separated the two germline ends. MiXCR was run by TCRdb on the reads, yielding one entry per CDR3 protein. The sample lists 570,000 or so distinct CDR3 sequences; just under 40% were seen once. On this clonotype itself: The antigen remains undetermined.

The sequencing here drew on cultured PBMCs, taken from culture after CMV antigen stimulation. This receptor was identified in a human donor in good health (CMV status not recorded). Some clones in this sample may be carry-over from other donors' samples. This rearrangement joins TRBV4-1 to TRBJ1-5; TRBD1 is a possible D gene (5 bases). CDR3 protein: CASSQDHGGAYSNQPQHF. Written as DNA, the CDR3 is TGCGCCAGCAGCCAAGATCATGGAGGGGCTTATAGCAATCAGCCCCAGCATTTT.